Here is one T cell receptor (beta chain) with its context. No antigen is known for it. This sample is drawn from a study of CD8+CD57+ T cells in acquired aplastic anemia. Study background: Each DNA sample taken from sorted CD4+ and CD8+ cells came to 3.2 ug on average. Study-wide results and limits: Any difference that existed in CD8+ Simpson's diversity between patients and controls was not significant. Patients and controls shared 25 to 35 CD8+ CDR3 sequences, highly expressed in patients.

Using genomic DNA as the template, TCR beta VDJ and CDR3 profiling was carried out. TCRdb redid the calling of the reads with MiXCR, one entry per CDR3 protein. The table includes 450,000 to 600,000 distinct CDR3 sequences, around 30% detected once. The sequenced patients had an expansion of CD8+CD57+ cells seen by flow cytometry. By the time of blood sampling, patients had still received no therapy. CDR3 length: 13 amino acids. Germline CDR1 and CDR2: SGHTA and FQGNSA. V was cut by 5 bases and J by 5 bases, with 12 bases left in between. Sequencing was performed on sorted CD4+, CD8+, or CD8+CD57+ T cells (not recorded which) from PBMCs. The TCR comes from a human donor with aplastic anemia. The V gene is TRBV7-2, the J gene TRBJ1-2, with a tentative D call TRBD1 (5 bases). The CDR3 nucleotides read TGTGCCAGCAGCCAGCAGGGAAGGTATGGCTACACCTTC. Translated: CASSQQGRYGYTF.